This is a list of T cell receptor beta chains from one sample in a study of T-cell memory formation after mild COVID-19. Using its own MiXCR run on the 5' RACE reads, TCRdb lists one record per CDR3 protein. The sample lists around 440,000 distinct CDR3 sequences, 15% to 20% occurring once. The sequenced sample consisted of PBMCs or a T cell subset sorted from them (not recorded which). The origin of the receptors is an adult woman who had mild COVID-19 (a few samples of this study predate the infection). Cell type and time point are not known. CDR3s include the opening cysteine and the closing phenylalanine or tryptophan. The D gene is left open where the match is weak. Size is omitted from some rows. Given values are once, few, many or a class for expanded clones.

>TRBJ2-1|TRBV6-5|few|14|TRBD1
CASSSRTGGNEQFF
>TRBJ2-7|TRBV30|once|12|-
CAWIRAPYEQYF
>TRBJ2-7|TRBV6-6|-|14|-
CASSYGGEEVKQYF
>TRBJ2-6|TRBV5-1|many|18|TRBD1
CASSPGQGFYSGANVLTF
>TRBJ2-2|TRBV2|-|15|-
CASSPNPLGTGELFF
>TRBJ2-2|TRBV5-1|few|12|-
CASSAAGGELFF
>TRBJ1-2|TRBV29-1|-|13|-
CSVEIKQTYGYTF
>TRBJ2-7|TRBV15|-|16|TRBD1
CATSRGPGQGSYEQYF
>TRBJ2-7|TRBV12-3/TRBV12-4|-|14|-
CASRSPGHLYEQYF
>TRBJ2-2|TRBV24-1|many|14|-
CATSDGRDTGELFF